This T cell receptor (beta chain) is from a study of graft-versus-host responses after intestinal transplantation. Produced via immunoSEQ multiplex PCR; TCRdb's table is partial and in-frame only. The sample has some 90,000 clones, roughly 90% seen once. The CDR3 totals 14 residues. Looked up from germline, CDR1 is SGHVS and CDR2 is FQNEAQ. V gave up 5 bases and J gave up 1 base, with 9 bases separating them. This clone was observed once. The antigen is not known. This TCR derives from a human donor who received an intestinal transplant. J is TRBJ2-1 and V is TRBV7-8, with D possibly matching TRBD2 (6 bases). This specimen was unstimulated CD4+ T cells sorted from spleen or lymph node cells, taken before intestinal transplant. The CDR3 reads CASSAAGSYNEQFF. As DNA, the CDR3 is TGTGCCAGCAGCGCCGCGGGGTCCTACAATGAGCAGTTCTTC.